What follows describes a single TCR beta chain. This CDR3 has 15 residues. Germline loops: CDR1 SGHAT, CDR2 FQNNGV. V was pared by 5 bases and J by 1 base, with 12 bases between. The data belong to a study of cytomegalovirus exposure and HLA in healthy donors. Clones were sequenced by immunoSEQ multiplex PCR, and TCRdb holds only the in-frame ones, with some missing. This table has approximately 150,000 clones, around nine tenths appearing once. The V and J genes are TRBV11-2 and TRBJ1-5, with no clear D. Sequencing input: PBMCs. The TCR was taken from a woman aged 30 to 39 in good health and CMV-seronegative. In nucleotides, the CDR3 is TGTGCCAGCAGCGCGGGTGGTATAAGCAATCAGCCCCAGCATTTT. The encoded protein is CASSAGGISNQPQHF.